These 29 T cell receptor beta chains were all obtained from the same sample, sequenced in a study of cytomegalovirus exposure and HLA in healthy donors. The PCR ran on 60 Vbeta and 13 Jbeta primers. Method: immunoSEQ multiplex PCR; TCRdb's copy keeps in-frame clones and lacks some. This sample has some 140,000 clones, with around 72% found just once. The sample comprised PBMCs. The receptors were gathered from a woman under 30 in good health and CMV-seronegative.

The V and J genes are TRBV5-1 and TRBJ2-7; D is possibly TRBD2 (6 bases). The CDR3 covers 13 residues. With 3 bases removed from V and 3 bases from J, the gap between germline ends came to 10 bases. Germline CDR1 SGHRS, CDR2 YFSETQ. The CDR3 protein is CASSYPGVYEQYF. The CDR3 DNA sequence: TGCGCCAGCAGCTACCCGGGGGTCTACGAGCAGTACTTC.

This clone was seen only a few times. The chain has TRBV4-1 and TRBJ2-1; the match to TRBD2 covers 8 bases. CDR3 size: 18 residues. Germline V gives CDR1 MGHRA, CDR2 YSYEKL. After removal of 0 bases from V and 8 bases from J, the junction contained 15 bases not matched to a gene. CDR3 in DNA: TGCGCCAGCAGCCAAGATCCCCTGGGACTAGGCAGAGGTGATGAGCAGTTCTTC. Its translation: CASSQDPLGLGRGDEQFF.

This clone was seen only a few times. The chain's CDR3 is CAISEGGRARVETQYF. CDR3 DNA sequence: TGTGCCATCAGTGAGGGTGGGAGGGCGAGAGTAGAGACCCAGTACTTC. The V and J genes are TRBV10-3 and TRBJ2-5, with 7 bases identical to TRBD2. The CDR3 has 16 amino acids. V gave up 2 bases and J gave up 4 bases; unmatched junction bases: 10. Germline assignment: CDR1 ENHRY and CDR2 SYGVKD.

The chain has TRBV5-6 and TRBJ1-4; D perhaps matches TRBD1 (5 bases). CDR3 length: 14 amino acids. V lost 1 base and J 5 bases, leaving 9 bases between the germline ends. Germline CDR1 SGHDT, CDR2 YYEEEE. The CDR3 nucleotides are TGTGCCAGCAGCTTGCACAGGCAGAATGAAAAACTGTTTTTT. Its protein product is CASSLHRQNEKLFF.

The chain is built from TRBV30 and TRBJ2-1; TRBD1 is a possible D gene (6 bases). This CDR3 is built from 14 residues. Trimming removed 7 bases at V and 6 bases at J, with 19 bases between. Germline assignment: CDR1 GTSNPN and CDR2 SVGIG (reference sequence). The CDR3 nucleotides read TGTGCCTTCTACGACAGGAGTCAGGGCAATGAGCAGTTCTTC. Translating it yields CAFYDRSQGNEQFF.

This clone was counted between two and nine times. V and J are TRBV13 and TRBJ1-1; D not resolved. The germline V gene encodes CDR1 PRHDT and CDR2 FYEKMQ (reference sequence). The CDR3 loop spans 13 amino acids. The V end lost 6 bases, the J end lost 1 base, and 9 bases lay between the germline ends. CDR3 bases: TGTGCCAGCAGAGAGGGATCGAACACTGAAGCTTTCTTT. Its translation is CASREGSNTEAFF.

The V call is TRBV30, the J call TRBJ1-2, with D hard to call. Trimming cost V 3 bases and J 5 bases, with 13 bases left between them. The CDR3 consists of 13 residues. Germline V CDR1 and CDR2: GTSNPN, SVGIG (reference sequence). CDR3 nucleotides: TGTGCCTGGAGCCTAAATCCGGGGTATGGCTACACCTTC. Its translation is CAWSLNPGYGYTF.

J is TRBJ2-1 and V is TRBV5-1; TRBD2 aligns across 7 bases. The length of the CDR3 is 15 residues. Germline V gene sequence: CDR1 SGHRS, CDR2 YFSETQ. With 4 bases clipped from V and 5 bases from J, the junction kept 9 bases outside the gene matches. CDR3 sequence reads: CASSLGPRGDNEQFF. The CDR3 nucleotides are TGCGCCAGCAGCCTTGGACCCCGGGGGGACAATGAGCAGTTCTTC.

This clone was picked up one time. The V call is TRBV6-1, the J call TRBJ1-2, with 9 bases that match TRBD1. Germline V CDR1 and CDR2: MNHNS, SASEGT. J was trimmed by 4 bases and V by 5 bases; bases with no gene match: 5. This CDR3 has 14 amino acids. CDR3 coding DNA: TGTGCCAGCAGTATACAGGGGGCGAGCTATGGCTACACCTTC. Translating it yields CASSIQGASYGYTF.

The V gene is TRBV27, the J gene TRBJ2-7, with TRBD2 as a possible D gene (5 bases). V gave up 7 bases and J gave up 0 bases, with 19 bases separating them. CDR1 and CDR2 (germline): MNHEY, SMNVEV (reference sequence). CDR3 length: 16 amino acids. This CDR3 reads CASNFGHSGNSYEQYF. In nucleotides, the CDR3 is TGTGCCAGCAACTTCGGCCACTCGGGGAACTCCTACGAGCAGTACTTC.

The chain is built from TRBV30 and TRBJ1-3; D gene uncertain. The CDR3 runs to 15 residues. Trimming pared 2 bases from V and 0 bases from J, leaving 11 bases between. From germline, CDR1 is GTSNPN and CDR2 SVGIG (reference sequence). Here the CDR3 DNA reads TGTGCCTGGAGTCGGACGGGAAACTCTGGAAACACCATATATTTT. It specifies CAWSRTGNSGNTIYF.

V and J are TRBV5-1 and TRBJ2-3, with unresolved D. Germline V CDR1 and CDR2: SGHRS, YFSETQ. The V gene lost 5 bases and the J gene lost 4 bases, with 11 bases spanning the gap. This CDR3 spans 13 amino acids. CDR3 DNA: TGCGCCAGCAGTTCTTACTTAGCAGATACGCAGTATTTT. This gives the protein CASSSYLADTQYF.

Written as DNA, the CDR3 is TGTGCCAGCAGCCGGATAACTAGCGGGAGCGCCTACGAGCAGTACTTC. It codes for CASSRITSGSAYEQYF. The gene calls are TRBV27 and TRBJ2-7; 11 bases are a match to TRBD2. The CDR3 runs to 16 residues. J gave up 2 bases and V 6 bases, and 9 bases lay outside the gene matches. CDR1 is MNHEY, CDR2 SMNVEV, per germline (reference sequence).

The chain carries TRBV7-2 and TRBJ2-7; 9 bases line up with TRBD2. This CDR3 is built from 16 residues. Germline CDR1 reads SGHTA; CDR2 reads FQGNSA. The V segment lost 5 bases and the J segment 3 bases; nucleotides outside the gene matches: 11. The CDR3 sequence is CASSLGILREGYEQYF. The CDR3 nucleotides read TGTGCCAGCAGCCTTGGAATTTTGCGGGAGGGCTACGAGCAGTACTTC.

This chain uses TRBV30 with TRBJ1-2, with no clear D. The V gene's germline CDR1 is GTSNPN and CDR2 SVGIG (reference sequence). The CDR3 covers 12 residues. V lost 2 bases, J lost 3 bases, and 7 bases lay in between. CDR3 coding DNA: TGTGCCTGGAGTCCGGTGGACTATGGCTACACCTTC. It is translated as CAWSPVDYGYTF.

The rearrangement uses TRBV6-5 and TRBJ2-7; D might be TRBD2 (6 bases). Germline V CDR1 and CDR2: MNHEY, SVGAGI. This CDR3 is 12 amino acids long. The V end lost 3 bases, the J end lost 5 bases, and 8 bases lay between the germline ends. CDR3 amino acids: CASSYAGHEQYF. CDR3 coding DNA: TGTGCCAGCAGTTATGCGGGACACGAGCAGTACTTC.

V and J are TRBV18 and TRBJ1-5, with D hard to call. The CDR3 consists of 15 residues. Germline-derived CDR1 and CDR2 are KGHSH and LQKENI. V dropped 6 bases and J dropped 5 bases, with 17 bases sitting between them. The CDR3 DNA is TGTGCCAGCTCGTCGGGATCTAGGCAGGATCAGCCCCAGCATTTT. This translates into CASSSGSRQDQPQHF.

The chain carries TRBV29-1 and TRBJ2-2; TRBD2 matches at 9 bases. Per germline, CDR1 SQVTM and CDR2 ANQGSEA. V was pared by 4 bases and J by 4 bases, with 7 bases of the junction left unmatched. This CDR3 contains 15 residues. CDR3 in amino acids: CSVGGLATSTGELFF. The CDR3 DNA follows: TGCAGCGTTGGGGGACTAGCCACGAGCACCGGGGAGCTGTTTTTT.

This clone was found a few times. This chain uses TRBV14 with TRBJ1-1, with D possibly matching TRBD1 (6 bases). V shed 1 base and J shed 1 base, with 19 bases lying between them. The V gene's germline CDR1 is SGHDN and CDR2 FVKESK. This CDR3 is 18 amino acids long. CDR3 DNA sequence: TGTGCCAGCAGCCAAGGCGGTAGTTCACAGGGAAAGAACACTGAAGCTTTCTTT. Its translation is CASSQGGSSQGKNTEAFF.

The J gene is TRBJ2-1, the V gene TRBV6-4; the match to TRBD2 covers 8 bases. CDR1 and CDR2 from the germline V gene are MRHNA and SNTAGT. The CDR3 totals 13 residues. Germline trimming cut 4 bases from V and 6 bases from J; bases unmatched to any gene: 2. CDR3 loop: CASSAGTSNEQFF. As DNA, the CDR3 is TGTGCCAGCAGTGCCGGGACTAGCAATGAGCAGTTCTTC.

The chain joins TRBV4-1 to TRBJ2-7, with D uncertain. There are 13 residues in the CDR3. Per the germline V gene, CDR1 is MGHRA and CDR2 is YSYEKL. V lost 1 base and J 3 bases, leaving 7 bases between the germline ends. CDR3 region: CASSQAYGYEQYF. The CDR3 DNA reads as TGCGCCAGCAGCCAAGCGTACGGCTACGAGCAGTACTTC.

The chain uses TRBV6-5 and TRBJ2-1; D is possibly TRBD2 (5 bases). The CDR3 length is 13 residues. Trimming pared 6 bases from V and 7 bases from J, leaving 13 bases between. From germline, CDR1 is MNHEY and CDR2 SVGAGI. For the CDR3, the DNA is TGTGCCAGCAGAGGAGGATCTGCGAATGAGCAGTTCTTC. Encoded protein: CASRGGSANEQFF.

This rearrangement joins TRBV5-6 to TRBJ2-1; 7 nucleotides line up with TRBD1. The CDR3 extends over 15 amino acids. V was clipped by 2 bases and J by 5 bases; unmatched bases: 7. Germline CDR1 reads SGHDT; CDR2 reads YYEEEE. The CDR3 DNA sequence: TGTGCCAGCAGCTTCCTGGACAGGCGGAACAATGAGCAGTTCTTC. Amino acids: CASSFLDRRNNEQFF.

The chain links TRBV18 to TRBJ1-1; D not certain. This CDR3 comprises 13 residues. The ends were cut back, 5 bases at V and 3 bases at J, with 10 bases in the middle. Per germline, CDR1 KGHSH and CDR2 LQKENI. The CDR3 loop is CASSLDEYTEAFF. In DNA form, the CDR3 reads TGTGCCAGCTCATTAGATGAGTACACTGAAGCTTTCTTT.

The sample holds a few counts of this clone. The chain employs TRBV4-1 and TRBJ2-1; weak D call: TRBD2 (6 bases). The CDR3 runs to 14 residues. Trimming removed 9 bases at V and 4 bases at J, with 16 bases between. CDR1 MGHRA and CDR2 YSYEKL come from the germline V gene. This CDR3 reads CASMEGPEYNEQFF. CDR3 nucleotides: TGCGCCAGTATGGAGGGCCCGGAATACAATGAGCAGTTCTTC.

The chain employs TRBV4-1 and TRBJ1-4; TRBD1 might be the D (5 bases). The CDR3 runs to 15 residues. Trimming took 0 bases from V and 15 from J, leaving 20 bases between them. Germline V gives CDR1 MGHRA, CDR2 YSYEKL. CDR3 in amino acids: CASSQDRTRRRDLFF. CDR3 nucleotides: TGCGCCAGCAGCCAAGATCGGACACGCCGACGTGACTTGTTTTTT.

This chain links TRBV5-1 with TRBJ2-3; TRBD2 is a possible D gene (5 bases). Trimming removed 4 bases at V and 4 bases at J, with 13 bases between. This CDR3 comprises 14 residues. Germline loops: CDR1 SGHRS, CDR2 YFSETQ. The CDR3 DNA reads TGCGCCAGCAGCCCGGACTTAAACGCAGATACGCAGTATTTT. Its translation: CASSPDLNADTQYF.

In this sample, this clone turned up a few times. The V and J genes are TRBV9 and TRBJ2-7; 13 bases are shared with TRBD2. The J segment lost 6 bases and the V segment lost 3 bases, leaving 3 bases of the junction unmatched. From germline, CDR1 is SGDLS and CDR2 YYNGEE. The CDR3 extends over 14 amino acids. CDR3 DNA: TGTGCCAGCAGCGCAACTAGCGGGAGGGCCGAGCAGTACTTC. Translating it yields CASSATSGRAEQYF.

The rearrangement uses TRBV7-9 and TRBJ1-5; D is unresolved. The V and J ends lost 0 bases and 7 bases respectively, with 7 bases between them. Germline V gene sequence: CDR1 SEHNR, CDR2 FQNEAQ (reference sequence). The CDR3 loop spans 13 amino acids. The CDR3: CASSLARAQPQHF. The CDR3 DNA reads as TGTGCCAGCAGCTTAGCGCGCGCGCAGCCCCAGCATTTT.